This TCR beta chain was retrieved from a study of beta chain features in type 1 diabetes. General study findings and limits: Shortening of TCRB CDR3s, moderate but significant, appeared in all four CD4+ subsets of Type 1 diabetes patients.

This CDR3 has 15 amino acids. Deletions cut 1 base from V and 1 base from J, with 10 bases between. Germline V gives CDR1 SEHNR, CDR2 FQNEAQ (reference sequence). CD4+ cells of the naive, central memory, regulatory and stem cell-like memory types were sorted via CD45RO/CCR7/CD25/CD127/CD95/CD27. Every bit of the isolated RNA underwent reverse transcription, so sequencing read expressed TCRB transcripts. Reads from naive, central memory and regulatory T cell samples averaged roughly 3.8 million. The repertoire was sequenced with immunoSEQ multiplex PCR; TCRdb's copy has only in-frame clones and lacks some. The sample yields 250,000 to 350,000 clones, 12% to 15% seen once. With respect to this clone: Its antigen remains unidentified.

The chain recombines TRBV7-9 with TRBJ1-1, with a weak D call TRBD1 (6 bases). The material sequenced was central memory CD4+ T cells from blood. The clonotype was recovered from a man aged 25 to 40 in good health. This CDR3 is CASSLDAGENTEAFF. CDR3 DNA sequence: TGTGCCAGCAGCTTAGACGCAGGGGAGAACACTGAAGCTTTCTTT. The full variable domain, in which reference TRBV7-9 and TRBJ1-1 provide the parts outside the CDR3, is DTGVSQNPRHKITKRGQNVTFRCDPISEHNRLYWYRQTLGQGPEFLTYFQNEAQLEKSRLLSDRFSAERPKGSFSTLEIQRTEQGDSAMYLCASSLDAGENTEAFFGQGTRLTVV.